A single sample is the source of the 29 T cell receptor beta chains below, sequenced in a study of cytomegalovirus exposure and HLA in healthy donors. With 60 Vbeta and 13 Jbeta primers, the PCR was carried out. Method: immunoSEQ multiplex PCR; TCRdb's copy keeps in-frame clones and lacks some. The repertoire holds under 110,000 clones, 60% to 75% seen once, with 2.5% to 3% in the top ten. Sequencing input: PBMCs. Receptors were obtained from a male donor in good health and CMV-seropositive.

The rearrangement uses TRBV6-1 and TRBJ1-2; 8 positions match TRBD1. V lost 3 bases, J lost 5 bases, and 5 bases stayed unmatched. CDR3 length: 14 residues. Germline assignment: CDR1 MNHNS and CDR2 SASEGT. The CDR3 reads CASSDRGLGYGYTF. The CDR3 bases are TGTGCCAGCAGTGACAGGGGGCTTGGATATGGCTACACCTTC.

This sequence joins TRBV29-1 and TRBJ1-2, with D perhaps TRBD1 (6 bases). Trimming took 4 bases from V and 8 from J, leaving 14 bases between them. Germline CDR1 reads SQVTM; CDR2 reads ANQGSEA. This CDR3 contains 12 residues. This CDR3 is CSVVVRGLGYTF. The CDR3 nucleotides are TGCAGCGTTGTGGTCAGGGGCTTAGGCTACACCTTC.

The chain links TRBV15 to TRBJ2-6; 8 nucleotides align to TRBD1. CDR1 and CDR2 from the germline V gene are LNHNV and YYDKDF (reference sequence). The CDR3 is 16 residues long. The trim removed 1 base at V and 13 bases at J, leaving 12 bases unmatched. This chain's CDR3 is CATSRGGQGGGVVLTF. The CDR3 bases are TGTGCCACCAGCAGAGGAGGACAGGGCGGTGGCGTAGTCCTGACTTTC.

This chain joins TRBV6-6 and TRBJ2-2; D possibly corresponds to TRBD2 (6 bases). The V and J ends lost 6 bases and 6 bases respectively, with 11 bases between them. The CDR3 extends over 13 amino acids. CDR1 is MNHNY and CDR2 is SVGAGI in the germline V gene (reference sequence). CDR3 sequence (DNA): TGTGCCAGCAGCTTTACTAGCCCCGGGGAGCTGTTTTTT. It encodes CASSFTSPGELFF.

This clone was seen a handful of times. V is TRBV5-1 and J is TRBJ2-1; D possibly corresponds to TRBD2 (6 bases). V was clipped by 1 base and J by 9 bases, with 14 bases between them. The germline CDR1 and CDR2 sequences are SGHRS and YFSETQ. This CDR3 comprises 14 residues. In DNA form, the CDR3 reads TGCGCCAGCAGCTTGAAGTTCGCGGAGGGTGAGCAGTTCTTC. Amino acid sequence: CASSLKFAEGEQFF.

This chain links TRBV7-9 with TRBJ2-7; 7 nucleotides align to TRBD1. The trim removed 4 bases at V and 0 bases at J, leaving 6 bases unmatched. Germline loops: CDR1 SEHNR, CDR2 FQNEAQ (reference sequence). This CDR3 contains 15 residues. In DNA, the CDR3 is TGTGCCAGCAGCTCGCGACGACAGGGCTCCTACGAGCAGTACTTC. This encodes CASSSRRQGSYEQYF.

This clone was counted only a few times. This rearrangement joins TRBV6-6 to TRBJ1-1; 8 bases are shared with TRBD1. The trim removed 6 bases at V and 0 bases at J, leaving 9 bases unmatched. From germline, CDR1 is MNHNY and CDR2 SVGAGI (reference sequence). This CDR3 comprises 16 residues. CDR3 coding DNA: TGTGCCAGCAGGCGCACAGGGGGTATTATGAACACTGAAGCTTTCTTT. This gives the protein CASRRTGGIMNTEAFF.

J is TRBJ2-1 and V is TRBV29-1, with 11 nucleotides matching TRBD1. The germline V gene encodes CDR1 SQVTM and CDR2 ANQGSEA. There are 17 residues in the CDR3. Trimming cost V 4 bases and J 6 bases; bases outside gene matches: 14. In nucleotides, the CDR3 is TGCAGCGTTGGGACCCATGGCGCCGGGACAGGGGGCAATGAGCAGTTCTTC. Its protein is CSVGTHGAGTGGNEQFF.

The CDR3 sequence: CASSLVSGTEAFF. In DNA, the CDR3 is TGCGCCAGCAGCTTGGTTTCGGGGACTGAAGCTTTCTTT. The V call is TRBV5-1, the J call TRBJ1-1; D call uncertain. V lost 0 bases and J lost 5, with 8 bases in between. This CDR3 has 13 residues. The V gene's germline CDR1 is SGHRS and CDR2 YFSETQ.

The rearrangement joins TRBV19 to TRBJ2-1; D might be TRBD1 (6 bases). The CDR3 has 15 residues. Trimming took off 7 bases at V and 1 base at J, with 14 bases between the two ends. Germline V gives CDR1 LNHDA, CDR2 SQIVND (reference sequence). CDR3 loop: CASTPDSPSYNEQFF. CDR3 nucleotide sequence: TGTGCCAGTACCCCGGACAGTCCTTCCTACAATGAGCAGTTCTTC.

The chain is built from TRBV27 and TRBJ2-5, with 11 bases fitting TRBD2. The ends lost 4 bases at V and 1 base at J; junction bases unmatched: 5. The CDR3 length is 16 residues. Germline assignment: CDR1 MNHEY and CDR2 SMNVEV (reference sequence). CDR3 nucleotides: TGTGCCAGCAGTTCCCCGACTAGCGGGGTCCAAGAGACCCAGTACTTC. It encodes CASSSPTSGVQETQYF.

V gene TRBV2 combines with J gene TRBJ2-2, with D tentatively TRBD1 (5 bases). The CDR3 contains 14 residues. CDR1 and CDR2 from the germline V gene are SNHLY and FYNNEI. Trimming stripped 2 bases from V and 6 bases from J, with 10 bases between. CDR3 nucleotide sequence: TGTGCCAGCAGTGAATTCAGGGTGGCCGGGGAGCTGTTTTTT. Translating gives CASSEFRVAGELFF.

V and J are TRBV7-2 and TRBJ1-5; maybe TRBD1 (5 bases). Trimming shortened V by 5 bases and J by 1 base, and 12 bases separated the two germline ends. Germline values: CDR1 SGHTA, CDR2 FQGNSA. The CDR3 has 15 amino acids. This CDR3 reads CASSPGGASNQPQHF. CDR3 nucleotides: TGTGCCAGCAGCCCTGGCGGGGCCAGCAATCAGCCCCAGCATTTT. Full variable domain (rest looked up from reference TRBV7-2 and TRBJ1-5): GAGVSQSPSNKVTEKGKDVELRCDPISGHTALYWYRQSLGQGLEFLIYFQGNSAPDKSGLPSDRFSAERTGGSVSTLTIQRTQQEDSAVYLCASSPGGASNQPQHFGDGTRLSIL.

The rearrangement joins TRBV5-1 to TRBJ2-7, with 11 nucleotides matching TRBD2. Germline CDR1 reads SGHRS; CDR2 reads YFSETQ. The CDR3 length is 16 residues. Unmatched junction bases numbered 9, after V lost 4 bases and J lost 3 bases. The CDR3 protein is CASSRGGLAELYEQYF. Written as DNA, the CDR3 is TGCGCCAGCAGCCGGGGGGGACTAGCGGAACTCTACGAGCAGTACTTC.

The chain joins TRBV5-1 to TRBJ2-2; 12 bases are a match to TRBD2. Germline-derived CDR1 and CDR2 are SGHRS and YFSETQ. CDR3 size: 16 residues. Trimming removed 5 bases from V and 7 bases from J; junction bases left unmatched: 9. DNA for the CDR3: TGCGCCAGCAGGTCCGGGACTAGCGGGTTGCACGGGGAGCTGTTTTTT. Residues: CASRSGTSGLHGELFF. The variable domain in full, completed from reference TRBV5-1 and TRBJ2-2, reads KAGVTQTPRYLIKTRGQQVTLSCSPISGHRSVSWYQQTPGQGLQFLFEYFSETQRNKGNFPGRFSGRQFSNSRSEMNVSTLELGDSALYLCASRSGTSGLHGELFFGEGSRLTVL.

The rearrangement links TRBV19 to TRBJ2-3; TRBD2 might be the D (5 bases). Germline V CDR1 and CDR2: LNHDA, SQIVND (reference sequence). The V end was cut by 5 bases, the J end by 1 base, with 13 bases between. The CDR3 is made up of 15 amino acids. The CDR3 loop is CASSSRPGGTDTQYF. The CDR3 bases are TGTGCCAGTAGTTCGAGGCCCGGGGGCACAGATACGCAGTATTTT.

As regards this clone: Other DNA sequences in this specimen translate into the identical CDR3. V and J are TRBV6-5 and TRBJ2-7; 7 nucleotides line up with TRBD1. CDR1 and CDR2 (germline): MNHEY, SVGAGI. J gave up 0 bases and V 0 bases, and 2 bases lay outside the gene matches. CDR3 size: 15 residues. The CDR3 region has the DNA TGTGCCAGCAGTTACTCGGCAGGGGGCTCCTACGAGCAGTACTTC. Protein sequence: CASSYSAGGSYEQYF.

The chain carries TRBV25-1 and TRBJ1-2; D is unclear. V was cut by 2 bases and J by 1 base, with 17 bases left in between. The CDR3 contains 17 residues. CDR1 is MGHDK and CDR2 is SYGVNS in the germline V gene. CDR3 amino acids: CASSEKLGRESNYGYTF. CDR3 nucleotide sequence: TGTGCCAGCAGTGAAAAATTGGGGAGAGAGAGTAACTATGGCTACACCTTC.

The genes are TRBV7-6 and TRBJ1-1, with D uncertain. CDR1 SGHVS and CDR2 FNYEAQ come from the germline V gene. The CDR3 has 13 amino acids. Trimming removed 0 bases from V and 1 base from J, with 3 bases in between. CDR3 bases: TGTGCCAGCAGCTTAGCGAGGAACACTGAAGCTTTCTTT. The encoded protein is CASSLARNTEAFF. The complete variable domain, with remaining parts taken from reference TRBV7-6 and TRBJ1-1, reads GAGVSQSPRYKVTKRGQDVALRCDPISGHVSLYWYRQALGQGPEFLTYFNYEAQQDKSGLPNDRFSAERPEGSISTLTIQRTEQRDSAMYRCASSLARNTEAFFGQGTRLTVV.

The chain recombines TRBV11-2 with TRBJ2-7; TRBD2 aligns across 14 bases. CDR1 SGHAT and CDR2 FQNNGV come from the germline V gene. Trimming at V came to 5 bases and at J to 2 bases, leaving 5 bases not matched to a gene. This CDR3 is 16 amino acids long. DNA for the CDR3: TGTGCCAGCAGCAACCGACTAGCGGGAGGGCCCTACGAGCAGTACTTC. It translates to CASSNRLAGGPYEQYF.

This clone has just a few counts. In nucleotides, the CDR3 is TGTGCCAGTAGTCCCTGGGACAGGTACAATGAGCAGTTCTTC. Amino acid sequence: CASSPWDRYNEQFF. The V call is TRBV19, the J call TRBJ2-1; 8 bases align to TRBD1. The CDR3 is made up of 14 amino acids. Germline V lookup: CDR1 LNHDA, CDR2 SQIVND (reference sequence). Losses at the gene ends were 5 bases for V and 4 bases for J; bases not matched to a gene: 4.

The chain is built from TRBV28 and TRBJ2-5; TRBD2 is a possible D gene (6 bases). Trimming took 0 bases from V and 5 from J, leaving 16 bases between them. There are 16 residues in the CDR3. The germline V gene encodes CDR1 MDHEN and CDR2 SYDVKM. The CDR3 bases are TGTGCCAGCAGTTTATGGGGACCAACGGAGGGGGAGACCCAGTACTTC. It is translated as CASSLWGPTEGETQYF.

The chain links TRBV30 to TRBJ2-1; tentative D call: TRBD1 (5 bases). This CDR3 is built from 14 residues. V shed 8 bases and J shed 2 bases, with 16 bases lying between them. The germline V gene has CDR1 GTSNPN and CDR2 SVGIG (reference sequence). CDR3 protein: CAKSDSVPYNEQFF. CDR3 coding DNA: TGTGCCAAGTCCGACAGCGTCCCCTACAATGAGCAGTTCTTC.

The CDR3 DNA reads as TGTGCCAGCAGCCATACAGGGGAAGGAACCTACGAGCAGTACTTC. This codes for CASSHTGEGTYEQYF. The chain combines TRBV4-2 with TRBJ2-7, with TRBD1 matching over 7 bases. V lost 3 bases and J lost 2; bases outside the gene matches: 7. This CDR3 has 15 amino acids. Germline V gives CDR1 LGHNA, CDR2 YNFKEQ.

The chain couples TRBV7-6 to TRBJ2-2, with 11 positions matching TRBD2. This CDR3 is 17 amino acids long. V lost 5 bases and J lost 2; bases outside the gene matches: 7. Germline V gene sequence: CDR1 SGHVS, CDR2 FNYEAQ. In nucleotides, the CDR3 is TGTGCCAGCAGCCCCAGTAGCGGGGGGGGAAACACCGGGGAGCTGTTTTTT. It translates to CASSPSSGGGNTGELFF.

The CDR3 loop reads CASSEGTSGGLDTQYF. CDR3 DNA sequence: TGCGCCAGCAGCGAGGGGACTAGCGGGGGATTGGATACGCAGTATTTT. The V call is TRBV5-1, the J call TRBJ2-3; TRBD2 agrees at 14 bases. Germline CDR1 is SGHRS and CDR2 is YFSETQ. The CDR3 totals 16 residues. V lost 4 bases to trimming and J lost 6 bases; unmatched junction nucleotides: 7.

CDR3 nucleotide sequence: TGCGCCAGCAGCTCCTGGACAGGAGTATACAATGAGCAGTTCTTC. Encoded protein: CASSSWTGVYNEQFF. The genes are TRBV5-1 and TRBJ2-1, with 7 bases aligning to TRBD1. Germline CDR1 SGHRS, CDR2 YFSETQ. This CDR3 has 15 amino acids. V shed 3 bases and J 4 bases; nucleotides not matched to a gene: 7. Full variable domain (missing parts from reference TRBV5-1 and TRBJ2-1): KAGVTQTPRYLIKTRGQQVTLSCSPISGHRSVSWYQQTPGQGLQFLFEYFSETQRNKGNFPGRFSGRQFSNSRSEMNVSTLELGDSALYLCASSSWTGVYNEQFFGPGTRLTVL.

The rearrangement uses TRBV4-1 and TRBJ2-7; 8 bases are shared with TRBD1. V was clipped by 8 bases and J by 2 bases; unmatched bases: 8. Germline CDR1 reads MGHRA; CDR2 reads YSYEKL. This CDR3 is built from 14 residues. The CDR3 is CASGLWTGTYEQYF. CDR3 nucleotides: TGCGCCAGCGGATTGTGGACAGGGACCTACGAGCAGTACTTC.

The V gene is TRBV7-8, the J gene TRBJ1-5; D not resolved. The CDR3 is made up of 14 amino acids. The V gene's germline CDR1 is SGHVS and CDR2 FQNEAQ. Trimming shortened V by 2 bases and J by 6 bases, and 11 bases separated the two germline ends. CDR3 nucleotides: TGTGCCAGCAGCTTAAGAGGGTTGGGTCAGCCCCAGCATTTT. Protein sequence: CASSLRGLGQPQHF.